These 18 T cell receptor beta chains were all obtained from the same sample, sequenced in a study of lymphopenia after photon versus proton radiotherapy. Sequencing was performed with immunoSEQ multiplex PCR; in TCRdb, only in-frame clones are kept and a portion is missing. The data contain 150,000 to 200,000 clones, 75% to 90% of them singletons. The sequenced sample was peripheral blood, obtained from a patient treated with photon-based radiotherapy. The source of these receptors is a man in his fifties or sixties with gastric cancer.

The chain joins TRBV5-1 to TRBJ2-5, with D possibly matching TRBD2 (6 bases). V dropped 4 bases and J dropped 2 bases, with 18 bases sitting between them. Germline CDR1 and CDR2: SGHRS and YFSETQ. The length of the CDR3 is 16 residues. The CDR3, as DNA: TGCGCCAGCAGCCCTTCCTTCCGGGACTCTCAAGAGACCCAGTACTTC. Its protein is CASSPSFRDSQETQYF.

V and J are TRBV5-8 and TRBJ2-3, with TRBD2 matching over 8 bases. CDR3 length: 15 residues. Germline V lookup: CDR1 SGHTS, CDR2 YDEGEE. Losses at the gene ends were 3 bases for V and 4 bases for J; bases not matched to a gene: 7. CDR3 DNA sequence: TGTGCCAGCAGCTCCGCGGGACTAGAGGCAGATACGCAGTATTTT. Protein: CASSSAGLEADTQYF.

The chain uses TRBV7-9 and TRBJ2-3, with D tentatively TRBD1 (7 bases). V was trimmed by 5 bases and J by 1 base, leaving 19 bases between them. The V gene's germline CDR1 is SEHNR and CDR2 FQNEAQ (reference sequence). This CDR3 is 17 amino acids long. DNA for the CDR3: TGTGCCAGCAGCCCCTCGACAGGGTCTAGCGGCACAGATACGCAGTATTTT. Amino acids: CASSPSTGSSGTDTQYF. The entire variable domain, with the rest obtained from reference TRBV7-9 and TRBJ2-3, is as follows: DTGVSQNPRHKITKRGQNVTFRCDPISEHNRLYWYRQTLGQGPEFLTYFQNEAQLEKSRLLSDRFSAERPKGSFSTLEIQRTEQGDSAMYLCASSPSTGSSGTDTQYFGPGTRLTVL.

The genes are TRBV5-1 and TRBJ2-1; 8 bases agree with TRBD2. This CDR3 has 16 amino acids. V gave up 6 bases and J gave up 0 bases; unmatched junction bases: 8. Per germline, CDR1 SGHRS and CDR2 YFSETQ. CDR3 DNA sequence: TGCGCCAGCATCCCAGGGAGCGGGAGCTCCTACAATGAGCAGTTCTTC. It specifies CASIPGSGSSYNEQFF.

The CDR3 loop is CASSLRGQETQYF. The CDR3 DNA follows: TGTGCCAGCAGCTTGAGGGGCCAAGAGACCCAGTACTTC. The rearrangement joins TRBV5-5 to TRBJ2-5, with a possible D match to TRBD1 (5 bases). CDR1 and CDR2 (germline): SGHKS, YYEKEE (reference sequence). This CDR3 is built from 13 residues. Trimming took 1 base from V and 1 from J, leaving 5 bases between them.

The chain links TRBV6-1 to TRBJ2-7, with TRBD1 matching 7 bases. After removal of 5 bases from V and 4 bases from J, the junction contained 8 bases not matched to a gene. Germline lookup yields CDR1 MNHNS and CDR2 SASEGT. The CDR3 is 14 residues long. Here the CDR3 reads CASSKGGEVYEQYF. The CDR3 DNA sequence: TGTGCCAGCAGTAAAGGGGGCGAAGTGTACGAGCAGTACTTC.

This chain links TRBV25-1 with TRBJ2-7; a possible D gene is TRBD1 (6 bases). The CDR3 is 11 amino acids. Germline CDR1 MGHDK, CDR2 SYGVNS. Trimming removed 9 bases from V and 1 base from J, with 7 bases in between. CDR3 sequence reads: CASGQSYEQYF. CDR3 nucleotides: TGTGCCAGTGGACAGTCCTACGAGCAGTACTTC.

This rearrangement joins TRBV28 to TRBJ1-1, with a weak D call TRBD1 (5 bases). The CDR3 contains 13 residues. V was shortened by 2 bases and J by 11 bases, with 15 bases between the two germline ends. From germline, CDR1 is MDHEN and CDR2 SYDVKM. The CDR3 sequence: CASSLRSPGRAFF. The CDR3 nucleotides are TGTGCCAGCAGTTTACGTTCCCCAGGGCGGGCTTTCTTT. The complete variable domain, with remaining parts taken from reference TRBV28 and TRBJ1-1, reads DVKVTQSSRYLVKRTGEKVFLECVQDMDHENMFWYRQDPGLGLRLIYFSYDVKMKEKGDIPEGYSVSREKKERFSLILESASTNQTSMYLCASSLRSPGRAFFGQGTRLTVV.

The CDR3 loop is CASSSGQAAYEQYF. The DNA of the CDR3 is TGTGCCAGTAGCTCTGGTCAGGCCGCCTACGAGCAGTACTTC. The V gene is TRBV19, the J gene TRBJ2-7; D not certain. Germline values: CDR1 LNHDA, CDR2 SQIVND (reference sequence). Trimming cost V 6 bases and J 2 bases, with 14 bases left between them. This CDR3 region has 14 residues. The variable domain in full, with the rest retrieved from reference TRBV19 and TRBJ2-7, is DGGITQSPKYLFRKEGQNVTLSCEQNLNHDAMYWYRQDPGQGLRLIYYSQIVNDFQKGDIAEGYSVSREKKESFPLTVTSAQKNPTAFYLCASSSGQAAYEQYFGPGTRLTVT.

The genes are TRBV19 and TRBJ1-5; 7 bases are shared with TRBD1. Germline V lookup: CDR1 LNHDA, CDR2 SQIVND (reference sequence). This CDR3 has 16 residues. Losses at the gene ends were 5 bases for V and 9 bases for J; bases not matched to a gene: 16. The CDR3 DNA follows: TGTGCCAGTAGTTCTCTCACGACAGGGCTCAGGACGCCCCAGCATTTT. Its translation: CASSSLTTGLRTPQHF.

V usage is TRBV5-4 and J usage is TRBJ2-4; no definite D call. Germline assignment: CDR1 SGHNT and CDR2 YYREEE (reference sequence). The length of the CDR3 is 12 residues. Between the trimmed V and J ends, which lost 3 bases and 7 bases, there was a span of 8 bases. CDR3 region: CASSSINNIQYF. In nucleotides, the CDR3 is TGTGCCAGCAGCTCAATTAACAACATTCAGTACTTC.

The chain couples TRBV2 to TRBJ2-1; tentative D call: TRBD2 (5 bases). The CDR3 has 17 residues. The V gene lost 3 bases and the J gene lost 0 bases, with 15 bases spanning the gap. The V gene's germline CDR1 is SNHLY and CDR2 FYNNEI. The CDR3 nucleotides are TGTGCCAGCAGTGATGACCTCCCGGGGAACTCCTACAATGAGCAGTTCTTC. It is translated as CASSDDLPGNSYNEQFF.

CDR3 residues: CASSTDVEGNEQFF. CDR3 DNA: TGTGCCAGCAGTACCGACGTGGAAGGGAATGAGCAGTTCTTC. The V gene is TRBV6-1, the J gene TRBJ2-1; D is uncertain. CDR1 and CDR2 from the germline V gene are MNHNS and SASEGT. V was trimmed by 5 bases and J by 7 bases, leaving 15 bases between them. This CDR3 spans 14 amino acids.

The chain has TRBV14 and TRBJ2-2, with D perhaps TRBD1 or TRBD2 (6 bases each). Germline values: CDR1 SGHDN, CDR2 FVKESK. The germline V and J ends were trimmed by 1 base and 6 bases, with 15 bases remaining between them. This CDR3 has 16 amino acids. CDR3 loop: CASSQVYTGAAGELFF. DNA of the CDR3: TGTGCCAGCAGCCAAGTTTATACGGGGGCGGCCGGGGAGCTGTTTTTT.

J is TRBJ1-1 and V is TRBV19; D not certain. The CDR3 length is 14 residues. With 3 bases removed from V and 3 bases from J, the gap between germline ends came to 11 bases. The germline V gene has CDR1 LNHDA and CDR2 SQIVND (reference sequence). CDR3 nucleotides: TGTGCCAGTAGTATCGGGGAGTTTTACACTGAAGCTTTCTTT. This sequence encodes CASSIGEFYTEAFF.

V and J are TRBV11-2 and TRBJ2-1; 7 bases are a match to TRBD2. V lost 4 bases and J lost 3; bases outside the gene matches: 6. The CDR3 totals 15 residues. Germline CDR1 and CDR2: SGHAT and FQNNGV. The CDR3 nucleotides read TGTGCCAGCAGCTCTACGGGACTAATCTACAATGAGCAGTTCTTC. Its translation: CASSSTGLIYNEQFF.

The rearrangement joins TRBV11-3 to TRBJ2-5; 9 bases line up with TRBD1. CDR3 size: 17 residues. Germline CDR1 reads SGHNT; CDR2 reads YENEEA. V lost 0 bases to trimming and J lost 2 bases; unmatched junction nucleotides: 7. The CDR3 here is CASSLDSVGTGQETQYF. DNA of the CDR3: TGTGCCAGCAGCTTAGATAGTGTGGGGACAGGGCAAGAGACCCAGTACTTC.

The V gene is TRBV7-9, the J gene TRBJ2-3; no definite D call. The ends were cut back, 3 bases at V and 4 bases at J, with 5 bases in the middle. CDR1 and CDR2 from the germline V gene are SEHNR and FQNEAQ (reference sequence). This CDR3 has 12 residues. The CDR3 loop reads CASSLGADTQYF. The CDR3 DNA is TGTGCCAGCAGCTTGGGCGCAGATACGCAGTATTTT.